In this sample, the clone carrying this T cell receptor beta chain turned up a few times. The data derive from a study of early T cells in non-severe SARS-CoV-2 infection. Study-wide context: It was bulk RNA from unsorted whole blood that was sequenced, and the chains were unpaired.

Individually, cDNA molecules had unique molecular identifiers attached to them. TCRdb fed the 5' RACE reads into MiXCR, producing one record per CDR3 protein. Seen here are approximately 77,000 distinct CDR3 sequences, roughly 5.3% observed once, and the top ten hold 7.3%. The CDR3 contains 13 residues. Trimming removed 7 bases at V and 1 base at J, with 9 bases between. CDR1 is SGHKS, CDR2 YYEKEE, per germline (reference sequence). This receptor was taken from an adult who was a healthcare worker with PCR-confirmed SARS-CoV-2 infection or an uninfected control (not recorded which). This rearrangement joins TRBV5-5 to TRBJ2-1; the D gene is possibly TRBD1 (5 bases). Sequences were derived from whole blood, sampled at baseline. CDR3: CASEGASYNEQFF. In DNA form, the CDR3 reads TGTGCCAGCGAAGGGGCTTCCTACAATGAGCAGTTCTTC.